This T cell receptor (beta chain) originates from a study of early T cells in non-severe SARS-CoV-2 infection (dated by TCRdb to the early 2020s). Regarding the complete study: Because TCR sequencing relied on bulk RNA taken from unsorted whole blood, pairing of alpha and beta chains was not possible.

General study outcomes and caveats: VDJdb matching was skewed toward anti-spike CD8 responses and likely underestimated virus-specific expansions, missing private and CD4 specificities.

The study was a case-control design nested within a healthcare worker cohort in London, UK, with weekly nasopharyngeal swab PCR tests and blood sampling. Healthcare workers were recruited between 23 and 31 March 2020, during the week of the UK lockdown, and were followed weekly for up to about 15 weeks. Library method: 5' RACE. Reads for this sample came from a NextSeq 500. In the TCR library protocol, unique molecular identifiers were attached to individual cDNA molecules to correct for PCR bias and sequencing error. TCR alpha and beta chains were both sequenced, and the abundances of alpha and beta sequences in each sample were closely correlated with each other. The authors' analysis ran thus. Decombinator V4 was used to perform V gene, J gene and CDR3 annotation of TCR sequences. Expanded TCRs were defined as changing significantly between any two time points under a Poisson model with p below 0.0001. TCR abundances were normalised to the total number of TCRs sequenced per sample and were expressed as counts per million. MAIT TCRs were defined by TRAV1-2 paired with TRAJ12, TRAJ20 or TRAJ33, and iNKT TCRs by TRAV10 paired with TRAJ18. VDJdb, accessed 1 November 2021, was searched for CMV, EBV and SARS-CoV-2 annotated TCRs, excluding TCRs annotated for multiple antigens. TCRdb trimmed the raw reads at Q25, called clones with MiXCR and kept productive beta chains. One record per CDR3 amino acid sequence lists the most common genes and DNA. TCRdb, not the original authors, processed these V and J calls. The sample table holds 69,000 or so distinct CDR3 sequences, of which about 13% were seen once. Clones ranked in the top ten supply approximately 5.2% of the sample.

This clonotype was observed at least ten times. Its antigen has not been determined. No per-base quality is available; no much larger clone lies one base away. The CDR3 covers 14 residues, taking in both the cysteine and the phenylalanine. This entry keeps only the CDR3 DNA: 42 bases, framed from base 1. Trimming removed 3 bases from V and 5 bases from J; the gene matches leave 3 bases unexplained. CDR1 and CDR2, looked up from the germline V gene, are SGHTA and FQGNSA. Input material: whole blood. The chain employs TRBV7-2 and TRBJ1-4; the junction holds 7 bases that match TRBD1. The source of this sequence is an adult who was a healthcare worker with PCR-confirmed SARS-CoV-2 infection or an uninfected control (not recorded which). In nucleotide form, the sequence is TGTGCCAGCAGCTTGGGGACAGCCAATGAAAAACTGTTTTTT. This yields the protein CASSLGTANEKLFF.